A single sample gave rise to the 23 T cell receptor beta chains below, sequenced in a study of beta chain features in type 1 diabetes. The whole isolated RNA underwent reverse transcription, so sequencing captured expressed TCRB transcripts. Assay: immunoSEQ multiplex PCR; the TCRdb copy retains only in-frame clones and omits some. The profile shows about 180,000 clones, 10% to 15% of them singletons. Source material: central memory CD4+ T cells from blood. The source of these receptors is a woman between 18 and 29 years old in good health.

The chain joins TRBV7-2 to TRBJ2-5; D unclear. Trimming shortened V by 3 bases and J by 4 bases, and 6 bases separated the two germline ends. The CDR3 runs to 12 residues. The V gene's germline CDR1 is SGHTA and CDR2 FQGNSA. CDR3 in DNA: TGTGCCAGCAGCTTTGATAGAGAGACCCAGTACTTC. Residues: CASSFDRETQYF. Supplemented by reference TRBV7-2 and TRBJ2-5, the full variable domain reads GAGVSQSPSNKVTEKGKDVELRCDPISGHTALYWYRQSLGQGLEFLIYFQGNSAPDKSGLPSDRFSAERTGGSVSTLTIQRTQQEDSAVYLCASSFDRETQYFGPGTRLLVL.

The chain has TRBV14 and TRBJ2-1; no reliable D call. CDR1 and CDR2 from the germline V gene are SGHDN and FVKESK. V dropped 1 base and J dropped 12 bases, with 13 bases sitting between them. The CDR3 contains 13 residues. CDR3 loop: CASSQGTPKRQFF. CDR3 nucleotide sequence: TGTGCCAGCAGCCAAGGTACACCAAAACGGCAGTTCTTC.

This clone was seen more than once but under ten times. The chain carries TRBV7-9 and TRBJ2-2, with D perhaps TRBD2 (6 bases). The CDR3 length is 13 residues. Trimming left V 5 bases short and J 7 bases short, with 11 bases between. Germline CDR1 reads SEHNR; CDR2 reads FQNEAQ (reference sequence). CDR3: CASSQEGGGELFF. The CDR3 nucleotides read TGTGCCAGCAGCCAAGAGGGAGGCGGGGAGCTGTTTTTT.

The CDR3 spells CASSQRQGSSRQFF. The CDR3 bases are TGTGCCAGCAGCCAAAGACAGGGCTCGTCTCGGCAGTTCTTC. V is TRBV13 and J is TRBJ2-1, with TRBD1 matching 7 bases. V was pared by 5 bases and J by 12 bases, with 13 bases of the junction left unmatched. This CDR3 comprises 14 residues. From germline, CDR1 is PRHDT and CDR2 FYEKMQ (reference sequence).

This clone occurred a few times. The V and J genes are TRBV18 and TRBJ1-1; 7 bases are a match to TRBD1. Trimming at V came to 5 bases and at J to 3 bases, leaving 9 bases not matched to a gene. This CDR3 spans 15 amino acids. Germline V gene sequence: CDR1 KGHSH, CDR2 LQKENI. Written as DNA, the CDR3 is TGTGCCAGCTCAACGGGACAGCCTCGGGACACTGAAGCTTTCTTT. Protein product: CASSTGQPRDTEAFF.

The V gene is TRBV6-1, the J gene TRBJ1-2; D is unresolved. Germline V CDR1 and CDR2: MNHNS, SASEGT. Trimming pared 4 bases from V and 0 bases from J, leaving 15 bases between. The length of the CDR3 is 16 residues. In DNA, the CDR3 is TGTGCCAGCAGTGTTTTTCTTGACACATCTAACTATGGCTACACCTTC. It specifies CASSVFLDTSNYGYTF.

This clone showed up just a few times. This chain links TRBV18 with TRBJ2-7; a possible D gene is TRBD1 (6 bases). Trimming removed 5 bases from V and 7 bases from J, with 15 bases in between. The germline V gene encodes CDR1 KGHSH and CDR2 LQKENI. This CDR3 spans 13 amino acids. The chain's CDR3 is CASSVATGWEQYF. CDR3 in DNA: TGTGCCAGCTCAGTCGCGACAGGTTGGGAGCAGTACTTC.

This clone has a handful of counts. V is TRBV29-1 and J is TRBJ2-5; a possible D gene is TRBD1 (5 bases). This CDR3 comprises 15 residues. The germline V gene has CDR1 SQVTM and CDR2 ANQGSEA. Trimming took 8 bases from V and 5 from J, leaving 24 bases between them. The CDR3 spells CSYQQEKGFRETQYF. For the CDR3, the DNA is TGCAGCTATCAACAGGAGAAAGGGTTTAGGGAGACCCAGTACTTC.

This clone has only a few counts. The chain joins TRBV18 to TRBJ1-1, with a weak D call TRBD1 (5 bases). Germline V gene lookup returns CDR1 KGHSH and CDR2 LQKENI. Trimming removed 4 bases from V and 2 bases from J, with 8 bases in between. The CDR3 has 13 residues. CDR3 in amino acids: CASSQGTNTEAFF. CDR3 DNA: TGTGCCAGCTCACAGGGGACTAACACTGAAGCTTTCTTT.

The chain uses TRBV25-1 and TRBJ2-1, with D uncertain. The CDR3 has 15 residues. Germline V CDR1 and CDR2: MGHDK, SYGVNS. V was trimmed by 4 bases and J by 6 bases, leaving 16 bases between them. The CDR3 here is CASSGTGASANEQFF. Here the CDR3 DNA reads TGTGCCAGCAGTGGTACGGGTGCGAGTGCCAATGAGCAGTTCTTC.

This clone has ten or more counts. J is TRBJ2-7 and V is TRBV29-1; 8 positions match TRBD2. V trimming: 6 bases; J trimming: 9 bases; junction bases outside the gene matches: 4. This CDR3 has 10 amino acids. The V gene's germline CDR1 is SQVTM and CDR2 ANQGSEA. DNA of the CDR3: TGCAGCGTCTCCGGGACTAGGCAGTACTTC. This sequence encodes CSVSGTRQYF.

The CDR3 coding sequence is TGTGCCAGCAGCCAAGGCTGGTGGCAGGCAACCCAAGAGACCCAGTACTTC. Its protein product is CASSQGWWQATQETQYF. The J gene is TRBJ2-5, the V gene TRBV14; D gene ambiguous. CDR1 SGHDN and CDR2 FVKESK come from the germline V gene. CDR3 length equals 17 residues. The V and J ends lost 1 base and 1 base respectively, with 16 bases between them.

This clone has only a few counts. J is TRBJ2-1 and V is TRBV5-8; the D gene is possibly TRBD1 (6 bases). Germline loops: CDR1 SGHTS, CDR2 YDEGEE. The CDR3 has 12 amino acids. V lost 3 bases and J lost 9, with 10 bases in between. CDR3 DNA: TGTGCCAGCAGCTCACAGGGCATTGAGCAGTTCTTC. Protein: CASSSQGIEQFF.

The J gene is TRBJ2-2, the V gene TRBV5-1, with 9 bases lining up with TRBD1. The CDR3 spans 15 residues. Germline V lookup: CDR1 SGHRS, CDR2 YFSETQ. V dropped 4 bases and J dropped 3; count of bases not matched to a gene: 4. CDR3 sequence: CASSNGQGHTGELFF. CDR3 in DNA: TGCGCCAGCAGCAACGGACAGGGGCACACCGGGGAGCTGTTTTTT.

This clone was observed a few times. This sequence joins TRBV19 and TRBJ2-7, with no clear D. The ends were cut back, 3 bases at V and 3 bases at J, with 9 bases in the middle. The CDR3 is made up of 13 amino acids. The germline CDR1 and CDR2 sequences are LNHDA and SQIVND (reference sequence). As DNA, the CDR3 is TGTGCCAGTAGTATTAGAACGGGCTACGAGCAGTACTTC. As protein: CASSIRTGYEQYF. Based on the CDR3 plus reference TRBV19 and TRBJ2-7, the full variable domain is DGGITQSPKYLFRKEGQNVTLSCEQNLNHDAMYWYRQDPGQGLRLIYYSQIVNDFQKGDIAEGYSVSREKKESFPLTVTSAQKNPTAFYLCASSIRTGYEQYFGPGTRLTVT.

The J gene is TRBJ2-5, the V gene TRBV19; a weak D match, TRBD2 (6 bases). The length of the CDR3 is 11 residues. CDR1 is LNHDA and CDR2 is SQIVND in the germline V gene (reference sequence). Deletions cut 7 bases from V and 4 bases from J, with 7 bases between. CDR3 region: CASNGGETQYF. The CDR3 nucleotides are TGTGCCAGTAACGGGGGAGAGACCCAGTACTTC.

The CDR3 here is CASSGRTGMNTEAFF. The DNA for the CDR3 is TGTGCCAGCAGCGGACGGACAGGGATGAACACTGAAGCTTTCTTT. V is TRBV11-2 and J is TRBJ1-1; 8 positions match TRBD1. V shed 5 bases and J 0 bases; nucleotides not matched to a gene: 5. The CDR3 covers 15 residues. Germline V gene sequence: CDR1 SGHAT, CDR2 FQNNGV.

This clone was seen only a few times. The gene calls are TRBV6-4 and TRBJ2-6; 8 nucleotides match TRBD1. J lost 8 bases, V lost 6 bases, and 15 bases had no gene match. CDR3 length: 17 residues. The germline V gene has CDR1 MRHNA and CDR2 SNTAGT. CDR3 residues: CASSPLELTGGSNVLTF. CDR3 bases: TGTGCCAGCAGCCCATTAGAACTCACAGGGGGGTCCAACGTCCTGACTTTC.

The V gene is TRBV27, the J gene TRBJ2-4, with a possible D match to TRBD2 (6 bases). V gave up 0 bases and J gave up 3 bases, with 12 bases separating them. The CDR3 totals 16 residues. The germline V gene encodes CDR1 MNHEY and CDR2 SMNVEV (reference sequence). CDR3: CASSLSGMGGKNIQYF. Here the CDR3 DNA reads TGTGCCAGCAGTTTATCAGGAATGGGGGGCAAAAACATTCAGTACTTC.

Only a few counts were recorded for this clone. The chain carries TRBV28 and TRBJ2-2; TRBD1 aligns across 8 bases. CDR3 length: 14 amino acids. The germline CDR1 and CDR2 sequences are MDHEN and SYDVKM. The J segment lost 7 bases and the V segment lost 4 bases, leaving 5 bases of the junction unmatched. The chain's CDR3 is CASSSGGEDGELFF. For the CDR3, the DNA is TGTGCCAGCAGTTCAGGGGGCGAAGACGGGGAGCTGTTTTTT.

V and J are TRBV10-1 and TRBJ2-1; no firm D call. V was pared by 1 base and J by 0 bases, with 10 bases between. This CDR3 contains 16 residues. Germline V gene sequence: CDR1 WNHNN, CDR2 SYGVQD (reference sequence). The CDR3: CASSEYVRSSYNEQFF. CDR3 bases: TGCGCCAGCAGTGAGTACGTTCGCAGCTCCTACAATGAGCAGTTCTTC.

In this sample, this clone turned up a few times. The chain couples TRBV4-1 to TRBJ2-1, with 7 bases that match TRBD1. This CDR3 is 17 amino acids long. Germline CDR1 MGHRA, CDR2 YSYEKL. V was pared by 0 bases and J by 5 bases, with 10 bases of the junction left unmatched. The CDR3 sequence is CASSQDHGQGDHNEQFF. CDR3 coding DNA: TGCGCCAGCAGCCAAGATCACGGGCAGGGGGACCACAATGAGCAGTTCTTC.

This clone was found a few times. The chain uses TRBV5-1 and TRBJ2-1, with 7 bases that match TRBD2. This CDR3 is built from 16 residues. The germline gives CDR1 SGHRS, CDR2 YFSETQ. Trimming at V came to 1 base and at J to 0 bases, leaving 4 bases not matched to a gene. CDR3 sequence (DNA): TGCGCCAGCAGCTTGCGGGGCGGGAGCTCCTACAATGAGCAGTTCTTC. This gives the protein CASSLRGGSSYNEQFF. The full variable domain, its missing parts supplied by reference TRBV5-1 and TRBJ2-1, is KAGVTQTPRYLIKTRGQQVTLSCSPISGHRSVSWYQQTPGQGLQFLFEYFSETQRNKGNFPGRFSGRQFSNSRSEMNVSTLELGDSALYLCASSLRGGSSYNEQFFGPGTRLTVL.